This entry is about one TCR beta chain. The authors ran a second PCR of 7 to 11 cycles using a sample-barcoded 5' primer and a J-beta primer mix. TCRdb reanalysed the 5' RACE reads using MiXCR and keeps one entry per CDR3 protein. The sample consists of 550,000 to 750,000 distinct CDR3 sequences, roughly 20% of them appearing once. The trim removed 1 base at V and 3 bases at J, leaving 9 bases unmatched. This CDR3 is built from 17 residues. Germline V lookup: CDR1 MGHRA, CDR2 YSYEKL. This specimen comes from a study of blood T cells in healthy people across ages. The chain is built from TRBV4-1 and TRBJ2-7; 10 nucleotides match TRBD1. The specimen was blood. The receptor comes from an older man in good health. The CDR3 DNA reads as TGCGCCAGCAGCCAAGTGCCGGGACAGGGGACCGTCTACGAGCAGTACTTC. It yields the protein CASSQVPGQGTVYEQYF.